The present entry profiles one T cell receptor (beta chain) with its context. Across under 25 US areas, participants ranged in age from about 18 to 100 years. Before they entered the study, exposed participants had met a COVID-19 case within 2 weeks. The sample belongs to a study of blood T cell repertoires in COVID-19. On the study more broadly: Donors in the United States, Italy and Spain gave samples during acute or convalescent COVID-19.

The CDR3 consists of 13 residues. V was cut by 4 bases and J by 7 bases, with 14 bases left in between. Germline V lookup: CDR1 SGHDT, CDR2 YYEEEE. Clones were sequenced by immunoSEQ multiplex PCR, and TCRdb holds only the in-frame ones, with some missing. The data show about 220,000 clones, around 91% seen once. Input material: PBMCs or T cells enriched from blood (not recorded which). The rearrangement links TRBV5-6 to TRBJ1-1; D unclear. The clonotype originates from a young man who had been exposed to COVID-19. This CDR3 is CASSPRREYEAFF. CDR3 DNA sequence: TGTGCCAGCAGCCCCCGCCGGGAATATGAAGCTTTCTTT.